This entry features one T cell receptor beta chain sequence. Libraries were prepared by immunoSEQ multiplex PCR; TCRdb keeps only in-frame clonotypes and omits some of them. The sample holds approximately 60,000 clones, 80% to 85% seen once. The data were taken from a study of OX40 agonist ivuxolimab in advanced cancers. As for the study in general: People in dose escalation had one of these cancers: hepatocellular carcinoma, melanoma, renal cell or head and neck cancer.

In germline, CDR1 is MDHEN, CDR2 SYDVKM. This CDR3 is built from 15 residues. V was cut by 4 bases and J by 7 bases, with 17 bases left in between. The receptor was isolated from an adult with an advanced solid tumor such as melanoma, head and neck, liver or kidney cancer. The sequences come from CD4+ or CD8+ T cells sorted from blood, collected in a trial of the OX40 agonist ivuxolimab. The J gene is TRBJ1-5, the V gene TRBV28; D may be TRBD1 (5 bases). The CDR3 DNA is TGTGCCAGCAGTTCCGCTAAAGGGGCGAAGCAGCCCCAGCATTTT. Translated, it gives CASSSAKGAKQPQHF.